The entry below describes one TCR beta chain. Its antigen is currently not known. The cohort was made up of approximately 670 healthy bone marrow donors. At the time of sampling, every cohort member was nominally healthy, though immune exposures that went unrecorded were likely present. The donor tested CMV seronegative and was one of the 352 seronegative cohort members. A peripheral blood sample was provided by each donor, and peripheral blood mononuclear cells were used for TCR beta sequencing. The Qiagen DNeasy Blood Extraction Kit was used to extract genomic DNA from the blood cell samples. The CDR3, cysteine through phenylalanine, is 17 amino acids long. Only CDR3 DNA is held: 51 bases, read in frame from base 1. CDR1 and CDR2 are drawn from the germline V gene: SGHRS, YFSETQ. The junction carries 14 bases between V and J, which are trimmed by 0 bases and 1 base respectively. The data were taken from a study of cytomegalovirus exposure and HLA in healthy donors (dated by TCRdb to the late 2010s). Background on the whole study: An earlier analysis of 587 of the donors reported 276 Gb of sequence data and around 100 million unique TCR beta sequences obtained from some 200 million T cells. Besides the first cohort of approximately 710 subjects, a separate validation cohort made up of 90 to 150 different subjects was used. Across about 380 genotyped donors of the cohort, an average of approximately 200,000 unique TCR beta nucleotide sequences per donor were sequenced, and around 20% of those sequences were non-productive. Every repertoire in the discovery cohort had been generated on one and the same sequencing platform. High-throughput TCR immunosequencing, statistical association of individual TCRs with disease status, and machine learning were combined to predict cytomegalovirus infection status. Typing coverage varied by locus: roughly 620-640 donors for A, B, C, DRB1 and DQB1; approximately 560 for DQA1; 600 to 610 for DPA1; around 490 for DPB1. Four or five DR-DQ haplotypes were handled as single units for association and clustering because linkage in the cohort was strong. The later analysis used no new phenotypic data to find candidate immune exposures, relying instead on TCR beta sequences and their occurrence across donors. Of the 350 to 400 genotyped donors, approximately 80% fell in the genetic ancestry cluster associated with self-reported Caucasian donors. An earlier analysis of about 620 of the donors applied high-throughput TCR beta sequencing to assess whether each TCR beta V gene segment acted as functional or pseudogenic. Donor age, sex, ethnicity and CMV serostatus were compiled together with the repertoire data. To study patterns of TCR occurrence, a later analysis re-analyzed previously published TCR beta repertoires from 650 to 750 donors and added high-resolution HLA genotyping. The study aimed to test whether signatures of past pathogen exposure could be identified by cataloging public T cell receptors. HLA typing covered class I and class II loci at four-digit resolution. The T cell repertoires of several hundred subjects were profiled by immunosequencing and related to cytomegalovirus serostatus. Approximately 310 gigabases of sequencing data and approximately 93 million unique TCR sequences were included in an early release covering about 600 HLA-typed donors. In a later genetic analysis, genome-wide SNP genotypes for about three fifths of the roughly 670 donors were used, and that subset was treated as a discovery cohort. Study-level results and caveats: Because HLA typing was missing for some donors at each locus, association tests included only the typed subset. Broadly in line with IMGT annotations, most TCR beta V segments showed up in productive rearrangements about 87% or about 30% of the time in an earlier analysis of 587 of the donors. Most CMV-associated TCR beta chains appeared to be HLA-restricted in a later analysis, and the HLA associations seemed to be driven largely by CMV exposure. Most TCR sequences were observed very rarely across donors, whereas some public TCRs were present in many individuals. V-gene and J-gene trimming of TCR beta chains was associated with a missense DCLRE1C variant in a later genetic analysis, and the association was replicated in an independent cohort. The study listed 170 or so TCR beta chains as associated with cytomegalovirus. In a later genetic analysis, fewer N-insertions in productive TCRs were reported among donors in an Asian-associated ancestry cluster than the roughly 670-donor mean. In both the original and validation cohorts, the classifier was reported to diagnose cytomegalovirus status with high specificity and sensitivity. Strong co-occurrence of HLA alleles, especially DR and DQ, made assigning TCR associations to individual alleles difficult. According to a later analysis, parvovirus B19, influenza, CMV and Epstein-Barr virus appeared linked to several top co-occurrence clusters. In a later analysis, HLA-associated TCR beta chains showed more clonal expansion and lower generation probabilities than non-associated chains that were equally common. A further reported finding was that TCR beta sequences accurately predicted the HLA-A and HLA-B alleles for most subjects in the first cohort. This cohort had only TCR beta chains sequenced, and the lack of alpha or paired-chain data limited which features could be detected. Some IMGT-functional V segments, including TRBV6-2 and TRBV6-3, could not be told apart with the 87-base-pair reads, so those segments were excluded. The earlier analysis of a few hundred of the donors excluded roughly 16 rarely observed V segments, including chromosome 9 orphons, because counts were too low. According to the authors, the approach could potentially be generalized to other disease states and immunological phenotypes. Linkage disequilibrium might explain the correlated functional status among segregating V segments, but an unknown experimental factor could not be ruled out. The only immune exposure information available for the cohort was CMV serostatus. A cluster of highly shared sequence variants was judged likely to represent a technical artifact of the sequencing pipeline. In vitro tests confirmed that a few of the cytomegalovirus-associated TCR beta chains recognize cytomegalovirus antigens. In a later analysis, TCR association rates were found to vary across HLA loci, with the most associated TCRs seen for DRB1 alleles and the fewest for HLA-C alleles. Sequencing depth was assumed to be roughly uniform across donors in the presence/absence analyses, though that assumption may not hold. In a later analysis, some 18,000 TCR beta sequences were associated with specific HLA alleles at a false discovery rate of 0.05.

Receptor libraries were prepared by the immunoSEQ multiplex PCR assay. The multiplex PCR relied on a mix of 60 forward primers for TCR Vbeta segments and 13 reverse primers for TCR Jbeta segments. The CDR3 region of rearranged TCR beta genes was amplified from genomic DNA by a multiplex PCR assay. The amplified TCR beta libraries were sequenced on the Illumina HiSeq System as 87-base-pair reads. The study's own analysis went as follows. Across the 670 or so repertoires, a later analysis counted tens of millions of unique TCR beta chains, around 11 million of which were shared by at least two donors. Raw reads were error-corrected and collapsed into unique sequences by a nearest-neighbor algorithm in which closely related sequences were merged to remove PCR and sequencing errors. CDR3 sequences were aligned to IMGT reference sequences to assign V, D and J gene segments. For a sequence to be retained, at least a six-nucleotide match to both a V gene segment and a J gene segment was required. Rearrangements were classified as productive when the CDR3 lacked stop codons and remained in frame with V and J, and all other rearrangements were classified as non-productive. Following IMGT convention, CDR3 was defined as the stretch from the second conserved V-encoded cysteine to the conserved J-encoded phenylalanine. Sequences without an unambiguous match to a single V gene segment were excluded from the earlier analysis of 500 to 700 of the donors. In an earlier analysis of some 590 of the donors, a V segment was called functional when productive rearrangements were above 56.7%, and segregating when the standard deviation between donors exceeded 5%. A statistical classification framework was built to diagnose cytomegalovirus status from the catalog of TCR beta chain sequences. In a later analysis, TCR nucleotide sequences were compared against IMGT/GENE-DB human TR gene sequences so that V and J genes could be assigned. In a later analysis, CDR3 sequences and most-parsimonious VDJ recombination scenarios were assigned using the TCRdist pipeline. In a later analysis, each TCR beta chain was defined by its CDR3 amino acid sequence together with its V-gene family, and reads lacking a unique V-gene family were excluded. In a later analysis, fewer than 600 highly shared, low-generation-probability nucleotide sequences were removed to address suspected cross-contamination and a sequencing artifact. In a later analysis, a clonal expansion index was calculated for each public chain from normalized within-repertoire ranks of inferred template counts. A later analysis computed generation probabilities with a VDJ recombination model fitted to out-of-frame rearrangements, and checked the results against IGoR. Hypergeometric tests were used in a later analysis to score TCR-TCR, TCR-HLA and TCR-CMV co-occurrence, with a repertoire-size bias correction applied to the TCR pairs. To estimate false discovery rates, a later analysis permuted the HLA or CMV assignments 20 times. In a later analysis, co-occurring TCRs were grouped using DBSCAN, and TCRdist sequence similarity was added for clustering within HLA-allele-positive subsets. Co-occurrence clustering excluded repertoires with fewer than 30,000 or more than 120,000 public chains, plus five with anomalous nucleotide sharing. TCRdb re-hosts the immuneACCESS table, in-frame sequences only. Its copies lack some clones; in the studies checked, an unresolved V gene accounts for under half of them, and the cause for the rest is not known. That table furnishes V, J and clone size, whereas the DNA furnished D and trimming. For this sample, the table gives 70,000 or so clones. Of the sample, roughly 0.9% falls within the top ten clones.

The receptor was derived from a boy aged 5-17 years in good health and CMV-seronegative. The sample comprised PBMCs. The receptor chain draws on TRBV5-1 and TRBJ2-1, with TRBD1 as a weak D call on 6 bases. DNA sequence: TGCGCCAGCAGCTTGGGGGAAGGGGGTGGGTCCTACAATGAGCAGTTCTTC. This codes for CASSLGEGGGSYNEQFF. The full variable domain, with segments outside the CDR3 supplied by the reference TRBV5-1 and TRBJ2-1 proteins, appears as KAGVTQTPRYLIKTRGQQVTLSCSPISGHRSVSWYQQTPGQGLQFLFEYFSETQRNKGNFPGRFSGRQFSNSRSEMNVSTLELGDSALYLCASSLGEGGGSYNEQFFGPGTRLTVL.